This T cell receptor (beta chain) was sequenced in a study of T cells after yellow fever vaccination. The CDR3 has 15 amino acids. Germline CDR1 LGHNT, CDR2 FRNRAP. V lost 7 bases to trimming and J lost 4 bases; unmatched junction nucleotides: 10. TCRdb independently ran MiXCR on the 5' RACE reads; one entry per CDR3 protein. The sample lists around 400,000 distinct CDR3 sequences, 11% occurring once. Study observations and caveats: A faster peak, day 5 versus 15, was reached by the weaker secondary response. After the booster, 96% of CD4 and roughly nine tenths of CD8 primary-response clones were re-detected.

Note on this clonotype: Antigen: not known.

The sequence was collected from a man younger than 30 who received the YFV17D yellow fever vaccine. The sample was PBMCs, taken on the day of the first yellow fever vaccination. J is TRBJ2-3 and V is TRBV12-5, with TRBD1 identical over 8 bases. The CDR3 loop reads CASARTGRISDTQYF. The CDR3 DNA reads TGTGCTAGTGCCAGGACAGGGAGGATCTCAGATACGCAGTATTTT.